The source of this T cell receptor (beta chain) is a study of spatial heterogeneity in lung cancer. Study summary: Raw-read counts averaged over ten per unique TCR and UMI combination.

TCRdb re-derived calls from the 5' RACE reads in MiXCR, one entry per CDR3 protein. The sample records tens of thousands of distinct CDR3 sequences, 7.5% being singletons. CDR3 length: 12 amino acids. The germline V and J ends were trimmed by 6 bases and 7 bases, with 13 bases remaining between them. Germline V gives CDR1 MNHEY, CDR2 SVGAGI. Time point in this sample: sample taken at primary tumor resection. Whole RNA from tumor, nontumor lung or frozen PBMC was sequenced unsorted. 72 TRACERx patients with early, untreated non-small cell lung cancer donated samples. This clonotype was counted between two and nine times.

The sequenced sample was PBMCs, obtained at surgery. V and J are TRBV6-5 and TRBJ2-7; possible D gene TRBD1, 6 bases. This receptor was obtained from a male donor with early-stage non-small cell lung cancer. The CDR3 DNA reads TGTGCCAGCAGGCTCACAAGGGGGGAGCAGTACTTC. Translating it yields CASRLTRGEQYF.